What follows are 26 T cell receptor beta chains derived from one specimen sequenced in a study of blood T cell repertoires in COVID-19. Repertoires were generated with immunoSEQ multiplex PCR, while TCRdb's copy carries only in-frame clones and drops some. Of 100,000 to 120,000 clones in the sample, 80% to 85% were seen once. The specimen sequenced was peripheral blood. The receptors shown here come from a woman older than 75 with acute or convalescent COVID-19.

The chain carries TRBV6-6 and TRBJ2-3, with 11 bases aligning to TRBD2. The CDR3 sequence is 16 residues long. The ends lost 7 bases at V and 0 bases at J; junction bases unmatched: 6. Germline V CDR1 and CDR2: MNHNY, SVGAGI (reference sequence). CDR3 region: CASTSRTSGSTDTQYF. Written as DNA, the CDR3 is TGTGCCAGCACCTCAAGGACTAGCGGGAGCACAGATACGCAGTATTTT.

The chain carries TRBV5-1 and TRBJ1-2, with 9 bases aligning to TRBD1. V lost 6 bases, J lost 5 bases, and 14 bases stayed unmatched. This CDR3 spans 16 amino acids. Germline CDR1 is SGHRS and CDR2 is YFSETQ. CDR3 coding DNA: TGCGCCAGCACCTCGACTACAGGGGGCGCAGTGTATGGCTACACCTTC. This encodes CASTSTTGGAVYGYTF.

V usage is TRBV11-2 and J usage is TRBJ1-4, with 7 bases matching TRBD1. J lost 4 bases, V lost 5 bases, and 10 bases had no gene match. In germline, CDR1 is SGHAT, CDR2 FQNNGV. The CDR3 spans 16 residues. CDR3 sequence (DNA): TGTGCCAGCAGCCCCGGGGACAGATCACTTAATGAAAAACTGTTTTTT. Amino acid sequence: CASSPGDRSLNEKLFF.

This rearrangement joins TRBV24-1 to TRBJ2-3; 14 nucleotides match TRBD2. V lost 9 bases to trimming and J lost 6 bases; unmatched junction nucleotides: 4. CDR1 KGHDR and CDR2 SFDVKD come from the germline V gene. This CDR3 spans 14 amino acids. CDR3 in DNA: TGTGCCACCGGGACTAGCGGGAGTAGGGATACGCAGTATTTT. This translates into CATGTSGSRDTQYF.

Only one count was recorded for this clone. V usage is TRBV30 and J usage is TRBJ1-6, with 8 bases that match TRBD1. V gave up 5 bases and J gave up 7 bases; unmatched junction bases: 7. The CDR3 is 14 amino acids. Looked up from germline, CDR1 is GTSNPN and CDR2 is SVGIG (reference sequence). The CDR3 nucleotides are TGTGCCTGGGGCACGGGACAGGAGAATTCACCCCTCCACTTT. It is translated as CAWGTGQENSPLHF. Full variable domain (remainder filled in from reference TRBV30 and TRBJ1-6): SQTIHQWPATLVQPVGSPLSLECTVEGTSNPNLYWYRQAAGRGLQLLFYSVGIGQISSEVPQNLSASRPQDRQFILSSKKLLLSDSGFYLCAWGTGQENSPLHFGNGTRLTVT.

This chain links TRBV29-1 with TRBJ2-5, with D maybe TRBD2 (5 bases). This CDR3 has 14 amino acids. Deletions cut 3 bases from V and 5 bases from J, with 16 bases between. Germline CDR1 reads SQVTM; CDR2 reads ANQGSEA. The CDR3, as DNA: TGCAGCGTTGATTTGGCTTCTTCGGGGGAGACCCAGTACTTC. As protein: CSVDLASSGETQYF.

CDR3 loop: CASSYFTDTQYF. CDR3 coding DNA: TGTGCCAGCAGTTATTTCACAGATACGCAGTATTTT. The chain links TRBV2 to TRBJ2-3; D unclear. The length of the CDR3 is 12 residues. Looked up from germline, CDR1 is SNHLY and CDR2 is FYNNEI. V shed 5 bases and J shed 2 bases, with 5 bases lying between them.

This chain uses TRBV18 with TRBJ1-1; a possible D gene is TRBD1 (6 bases). CDR1 is KGHSH, CDR2 LQKENI, per germline. The CDR3 loop spans 13 amino acids. V lost 6 bases and J lost 1, with 9 bases in between. For the CDR3, the DNA is TGTGCCAGCTCGCAGGACAGGAACACTGAAGCTTTCTTT. Translating gives CASSQDRNTEAFF.

The V call is TRBV7-9, the J call TRBJ2-7; 9 bases are shared with TRBD2. This CDR3 has 15 residues. The V and J ends lost 8 bases and 7 bases, in that order; junction bases with no gene match: 15. Per the germline V gene, CDR1 is SEHNR and CDR2 is FQNEAQ (reference sequence). The CDR3 sequence is CASLAWASGNGEQYF. As DNA, the CDR3 is TGTGCCAGCCTAGCTTGGGCTAGCGGGAACGGGGAGCAGTACTTC.

The rearrangement uses TRBV29-1 and TRBJ2-7; 11 nucleotides match TRBD2. The germline gives CDR1 SQVTM, CDR2 ANQGSEA. V shed 8 bases, J shed 1 base, and the junction held 7 bases outside the gene matches. The CDR3 runs to 14 residues. The CDR3 here is CSTSGTSGSYEQYF. CDR3 nucleotide sequence: TGCAGCACCTCCGGGACTAGCGGATCCTACGAGCAGTACTTC.

The chain has TRBV5-1 and TRBJ1-3; D gene unclear. The CDR3 sequence is 16 residues long. Germline-derived CDR1 and CDR2 are SGHRS and YFSETQ. V shed 4 bases and J shed 0 bases, with 14 bases lying between them. CDR3 DNA: TGCGCCAGCAGCCTTCAACAGCTTCTCTCTGGAAACACCATATATTTT. It yields the protein CASSLQQLLSGNTIYF.

The chain couples TRBV7-9 to TRBJ1-1; tentatively, D is TRBD1 (5 bases). V lost 1 base, J lost 3 bases, and 6 bases lay in between. The CDR3 length is 13 residues. The V gene's germline CDR1 is SEHNR and CDR2 FQNEAQ (reference sequence). The CDR3 sequence is CASSLEQDTEAFF. CDR3 DNA: TGTGCCAGCAGCTTAGAACAGGACACTGAAGCTTTCTTT.

The rearrangement links TRBV11-3 to TRBJ2-1; 9 bases match TRBD1. Germline V CDR1 and CDR2: SGHNT, YENEEA. V was clipped by 6 bases and J by 8 bases; unmatched bases: 11. The CDR3 sequence is 15 residues long. The CDR3 nucleotides read TGTGCCAGCAGTTCCAATGAACAGGGGGCCCATGAGCAGTTCTTC. As protein: CASSSNEQGAHEQFF.

The gene calls are TRBV6-5 and TRBJ1-6; unclear D gene. CDR3 length: 14 residues. Germline CDR1 MNHEY, CDR2 SVGAGI. V was shortened by 6 bases and J by 9 bases, with 15 bases between the two germline ends. The CDR3 DNA follows: TGTGCCAGCAGGCAAGGAGGGAGTAGTTCACCCCTCCACTTT. Protein product: CASRQGGSSSPLHF.

This chain uses TRBV5-6 with TRBJ1-2; 7 bases are shared with TRBD1. The ends lost 4 bases at V and 0 bases at J; junction bases unmatched: 18. Germline CDR1 is SGHDT and CDR2 is YYEEEE. The CDR3 is 19 amino acids. The CDR3, as DNA: TGTGCCAGCAGCCCTATCGGGGACAGCCAGGGGGAAACTAACTATGGCTACACCTTC. It encodes CASSPIGDSQGETNYGYTF. Full variable domain (remainder filled in from reference TRBV5-6 and TRBJ1-2): DAGVTQSPTHLIKTRGQQVTLRCSPKSGHDTVSWYQQALGQGPQFIFQYYEEEERQRGNFPDRFSGHQFPNYSSELNVNALLLGDSALYLCASSPIGDSQGETNYGYTFGSGTRLTVV.

This chain uses TRBV7-2 with TRBJ2-2; 8 bases are a match to TRBD1. V dropped 7 bases and J dropped 2; count of bases not matched to a gene: 3. CDR3 length equals 14 residues. From germline, CDR1 is SGHTA and CDR2 FQGNSA. CDR3 bases: TGTGCCAGCAATCAGGGGGCAAACACCGGGGAGCTGTTTTTT. This codes for CASNQGANTGELFF. Variable domain in full (rest from reference TRBV7-2 and TRBJ2-2): GAGVSQSPSNKVTEKGKDVELRCDPISGHTALYWYRQSLGQGLEFLIYFQGNSAPDKSGLPSDRFSAERTGGSVSTLTIQRTQQEDSAVYLCASNQGANTGELFFGEGSRLTVL.

The chain joins TRBV7-8 to TRBJ1-6, with a tentative D call TRBD1 (6 bases). Trimming removed 1 base from V and 9 bases from J, with 10 bases in between. This CDR3 has 14 amino acids. Germline loops: CDR1 SGHVS, CDR2 FQNEAQ. This CDR3 reads CASSLGQGSSPLHF. CDR3 in DNA: TGTGCCAGCAGCTTAGGGCAGGGGAGTTCACCCCTCCACTTT.

V and J are TRBV28 and TRBJ2-3; TRBD1 agrees at 10 bases. This CDR3 comprises 16 residues. Germline CDR1 and CDR2: MDHEN and SYDVKM. V shed 1 base and J 6 bases; nucleotides not matched to a gene: 7. For the CDR3, the DNA is TGTGCCAGCAGTTTATCCGGGACAGGGGTCCCGGATACGCAGTATTTT. It codes for CASSLSGTGVPDTQYF.

Ten or more counts support this clone. V and J are TRBV9 and TRBJ2-2; 9 bases align to TRBD2. Unmatched junction bases numbered 2, after V lost 4 bases and J lost 1 base. CDR1 and CDR2 (germline): SGDLS, YYNGEE. The CDR3 is 15 amino acids. CDR3 loop: CASSPSGKNTGELFF. The DNA of the CDR3 is TGTGCCAGCAGCCCTAGCGGGAAGAACACCGGGGAGCTGTTTTTT.

Comments on this clone: The sample has other DNA sequences that encode this CDR3 too. The rearrangement uses TRBV5-4 and TRBJ1-1, with D uncertain. The germline V gene encodes CDR1 SGHNT and CDR2 YYREEE (reference sequence). The CDR3 is made up of 12 amino acids. V lost 4 bases to trimming and J lost 0 bases, with 4 bases between them. The CDR3 is CASSPLNTEAFF. CDR3 bases: TGTGCCAGCAGCCCTTTGAACACTGAAGCTTTCTTT.

The V call is TRBV5-1, the J call TRBJ1-4; D is ambiguous. The CDR3 covers 13 residues. Trimming pared 4 bases from V and 4 bases from J, leaving 8 bases between. Germline CDR1 is SGHRS and CDR2 is YFSETQ. This CDR3 is CASSERFNEKLFF. The CDR3 nucleotides are TGCGCCAGCAGCGAGAGGTTTAATGAAAAACTGTTTTTT.

The chain has TRBV2 and TRBJ1-2; 10 bases agree with TRBD1. CDR3 length: 12 amino acids. V lost 7 bases and J lost 7; bases outside the gene matches: 3. CDR1 and CDR2 from the germline V gene are SNHLY and FYNNEI. For the CDR3, the DNA is TGTGCCAGCATGGGGACAGGGGTTGGCTACACCTTC. Its translation is CASMGTGVGYTF.

This clone was seen only once. The chain links TRBV28 to TRBJ1-2; 9 bases are a match to TRBD1. Germline CDR1 is MDHEN and CDR2 is SYDVKM. CDR3 size: 15 residues. V was clipped by 0 bases and J by 4 bases; unmatched bases: 3. CDR3 coding DNA: TGTGCCAGCAGTTTATGGGGACAGGGCGTCTATGGCTACACCTTC. Translating it yields CASSLWGQGVYGYTF.

The chain has TRBV7-2 and TRBJ2-2; 7 positions agree with TRBD1. V lost 6 bases to trimming and J lost 4 bases; unmatched junction nucleotides: 5. The CDR3 is made up of 14 amino acids. Germline V gene lookup returns CDR1 SGHTA and CDR2 FQGNSA. The CDR3 loop reads CASSYRTGTGELFF. For the CDR3, the DNA is TGTGCCAGCAGTTATCGGACAGGCACCGGGGAGCTGTTTTTT.

The V call is TRBV5-4, the J call TRBJ1-1, with D tentatively TRBD1 (6 bases). The CDR3 has 15 amino acids. The germline V gene has CDR1 SGHNT and CDR2 YYREEE (reference sequence). V was pared by 3 bases and J by 0 bases, with 12 bases between. CDR3 bases: TGTGCCAGCAGCTCCCCTTGGACAGTGAACACTGAAGCTTTCTTT. This encodes CASSSPWTVNTEAFF.

This chain joins TRBV11-2 and TRBJ2-3, with D tentatively TRBD2 (6 bases). Germline-derived CDR1 and CDR2 are SGHAT and FQNNGV. The CDR3 covers 14 residues. With 5 bases removed from V and 2 bases from J, the gap between germline ends came to 11 bases. The CDR3 region has the DNA TGTGCCAGCAGCCGGAGCGGGTTCACAGATACGCAGTATTTT. Translation: CASSRSGFTDTQYF.